This T cell receptor beta chain emerged from a study of T cells in Graves' hyperthyroidism and ophthalmopathy. As for the study in general: Peripheral blood was taken when the disease was first diagnosed, before any treatment began. The study's findings and limits: In the blood, most expanded thyroid clonotypes above 0.001 appeared as well. In validation, the model predicted ophthalmopathy. These predictions came a median about 6.2 months before onset.

Authors of the study amplified TCR beta CDR3 regions from RNA transcripts. Using the HTBI primer set, a first-round RT-PCR was run on the TCR CDR3. MiXCR, run by TCRdb on the multiplex PCR reads, gives a single entry per CDR3 protein. Here the sample spans about 520,000 distinct CDR3 sequences, more than 20% being singletons. The sample holds many counts of this clonotype. Its antigen is not known. From germline, CDR1 is MNHEY and CDR2 SVGEGT. The CDR3 has 15 amino acids. The V gene end was trimmed by 6 bases and the J gene end by 2 bases; junction bases not matched to a gene: 7. Absent ophthalmopathy progression within 18 months defined stable Graves' hyperthyroidism.

The V and J genes are TRBV6-2 or TRBV6-3 and TRBJ2-5, with 9 bases identical to TRBD2. The receptor comes from a man between 18 and 29 years old with Graves' hyperthyroidism. Sequenced input: blood. The CDR3 DNA reads as TGTGCCAGCAGCCCTATTAGCGGGGGACAAGAGACCCAGTACTTC. Translation: CASSPISGGQETQYF.